The 8 T cell receptor beta chains below come from one sample, sequenced in a study of T cell changes during pregnancy in multiple sclerosis. Data came from immunoSEQ multiplex PCR; TCRdb stores just in-frame clones and leaves some out. The table lists roughly 80,000 clones, around 92% of them singletons. The material was peripheral blood, obtained before pregnancy. These receptors all stem from a female donor with multiple sclerosis, enrolled in a pregnancy study.

This chain connects TRBV6-6 to TRBJ2-3; D perhaps matches TRBD1 (7 bases). Germline V gene lookup returns CDR1 MNHNY and CDR2 SVGAGI (reference sequence). This CDR3 is 12 amino acids long. The germline V and J ends were trimmed by 2 bases and 15 bases, with 15 bases remaining between them. The CDR3 sequence is CASSYGAGGSYF. CDR3 DNA: TGTGCCAGCAGTTACGGGGCAGGGGGGAGTTATTTT.

This clone was detected only once. The V and J genes are TRBV18 and TRBJ1-1, with 7 bases lining up with TRBD1. This CDR3 is built from 12 residues. The germline gives CDR1 KGHSH, CDR2 LQKENI. The J segment lost 7 bases and the V segment lost 5 bases, leaving 4 bases of the junction unmatched. The CDR3 loop reads CASSTGAREAFF. CDR3 nucleotides: TGTGCCAGCTCAACAGGGGCGCGTGAAGCTTTCTTT.

This chain joins TRBV6-1 and TRBJ1-5, with TRBD1 matching over 7 bases. This CDR3 is 15 amino acids long. Trimming cost V 3 bases and J 2 bases; bases outside gene matches: 4. Germline V CDR1 and CDR2: MNHNS, SASEGT. The CDR3 loop reads CASSDRDRGNQPQHF. CDR3 DNA sequence: TGTGCCAGCAGTGACCGAGACAGGGGCAATCAGCCCCAGCATTTT.

This rearrangement joins TRBV7-9 to TRBJ2-5; TRBD2 agrees at 14 bases. The CDR3 runs 15 residues. V lost 4 bases to trimming and J lost 4 bases; unmatched junction nucleotides: 2. Germline V gene lookup returns CDR1 SEHNR and CDR2 FQNEAQ (reference sequence). CDR3 amino acids: CASSSGLAGGETQYF. In DNA form, the CDR3 reads TGTGCCAGCAGCTCCGGACTAGCGGGGGGAGAGACCCAGTACTTC.

The CDR3 DNA follows: TGTGCCAGCATTCAGGACAGGAATAATTCACCCCTCCACTTT. Its translation is CASIQDRNNSPLHF. This chain connects TRBV2 to TRBJ1-6; 7 bases fit TRBD1. Trimming removed 7 bases from V and 5 bases from J; junction bases left unmatched: 5. The CDR3 runs to 14 residues. Germline CDR1 is SNHLY and CDR2 is FYNNEI.

This rearrangement joins TRBV6-4 to TRBJ2-5; 9 bases are a match to TRBD2. Germline assignment: CDR1 MRHNA and CDR2 SNTAGT. After removal of 8 bases from V and 1 base from J, the junction contained 8 bases not matched to a gene. The CDR3 sequence is 15 residues long. CDR3 DNA sequence: TGTGCCAGCCTCACTACGCGGGGGGGCCAAGAGACCCAGTACTTC. It encodes CASLTTRGGQETQYF.

The chain carries TRBV5-1 and TRBJ2-4; D is possibly TRBD1 (5 bases). This CDR3 has 17 residues. The germline V gene encodes CDR1 SGHRS and CDR2 YFSETQ. Trimming shortened V by 8 bases and J by 3 bases, and 24 bases separated the two germline ends. The CDR3 loop reads CARETRKKQDDKNIQYF. CDR3 bases: TGCGCCAGGGAAACTCGAAAAAAACAGGATGACAAAAACATTCAGTACTTC.

This clone was counted only a few times. This CDR3 reads CARDREAFF. The CDR3 DNA sequence: TGTGCCAGAGACAGGGAAGCTTTCTTT. This chain links TRBV19 with TRBJ1-1; D is perhaps TRBD1 (6 bases). Trimming stripped 9 bases from V and 8 bases from J, with 7 bases between. Per germline, CDR1 LNHDA and CDR2 SQIVND (reference sequence). CDR3 size: 9 residues.